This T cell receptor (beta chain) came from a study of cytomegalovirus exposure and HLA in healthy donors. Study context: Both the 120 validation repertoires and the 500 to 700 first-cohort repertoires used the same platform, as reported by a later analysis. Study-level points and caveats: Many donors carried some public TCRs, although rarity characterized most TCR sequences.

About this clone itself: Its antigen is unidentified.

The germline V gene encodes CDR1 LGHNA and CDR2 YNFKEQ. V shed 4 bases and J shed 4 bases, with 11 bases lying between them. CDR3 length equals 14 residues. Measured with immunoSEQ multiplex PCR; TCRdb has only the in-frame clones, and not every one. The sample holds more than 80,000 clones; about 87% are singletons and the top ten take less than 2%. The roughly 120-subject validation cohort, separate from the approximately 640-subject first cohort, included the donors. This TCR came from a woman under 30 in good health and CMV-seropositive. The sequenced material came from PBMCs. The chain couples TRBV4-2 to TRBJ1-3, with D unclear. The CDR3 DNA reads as TGTGCCAGCAGCCGGGAGGGTTTGGGAAACACCATATATTTT. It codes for CASSREGLGNTIYF.